These 16 T cell receptor beta chains were all obtained from the same sample, sequenced in a study of blood T cell repertoires in COVID-19. Method: immunoSEQ multiplex PCR; TCRdb's copy keeps in-frame clones and lacks some. The sample holds 150,000 to 200,000 clones; about 83% are singletons and the top ten take under 15%. The material sequenced was peripheral blood. All receptors come from a woman aged 70-85 years with COVID-19, enrolled during active disease.

The J gene is TRBJ1-5, the V gene TRBV28; 11 bases agree with TRBD1. The CDR3 length is 13 residues. Losses at the gene ends were 6 bases for V and 7 bases for J; bases not matched to a gene: 2. Germline CDR1 and CDR2: MDHEN and SYDVKM. The CDR3 here is CASRGTGGQPQHF. In DNA form, the CDR3 reads TGTGCCAGCAGAGGGACAGGGGGACAGCCCCAGCATTTT.

The V gene is TRBV29-1, the J gene TRBJ2-7; TRBD2 matches at 7 bases. The length of the CDR3 is 15 residues. V dropped 2 bases and J dropped 0; count of bases not matched to a gene: 7. Germline CDR1 reads SQVTM; CDR2 reads ANQGSEA. CDR3 nucleotides: TGCAGCGTTGAAAAGGTCGGGACTACCTCCTACGAGCAGTACTTC. Protein product: CSVEKVGTTSYEQYF.

The gene calls are TRBV19 and TRBJ1-5, with D uncertain. The CDR3 is 15 amino acids. Trimming cost V 4 bases and J 0 bases, with 10 bases left between them. The germline V gene has CDR1 LNHDA and CDR2 SQIVND (reference sequence). CDR3 bases: TGTGCCAGTAGTAGGGCTTTGGATAGCAATCAGCCCCAGCATTTT. Translation: CASSRALDSNQPQHF. The entire variable domain, with the rest obtained from reference TRBV19 and TRBJ1-5, is as follows: DGGITQSPKYLFRKEGQNVTLSCEQNLNHDAMYWYRQDPGQGLRLIYYSQIVNDFQKGDIAEGYSVSREKKESFPLTVTSAQKNPTAFYLCASSRALDSNQPQHFGDGTRLSIL.

V gene TRBV11-3 combines with J gene TRBJ1-6; D is ambiguous. The CDR3 is 14 residues long. Trimming cost V 1 base and J 7 bases, with 8 bases left between them. The germline CDR1 and CDR2 sequences are SGHNT and YENEEA. This chain's CDR3 is CASSLGPTNSPLHF. The CDR3 coding sequence is TGTGCCAGCAGCTTAGGGCCCACGAATTCACCCCTCCACTTT.

The chain employs TRBV6-4 and TRBJ2-2; possibly TRBD1 for D (6 bases). Germline V gene data show CDR1 as MRHNA and CDR2 as SNTAGT. This CDR3 is built from 15 residues. V was clipped by 4 bases and J by 1 base, with 10 bases between them. Here the CDR3 reads CASSADRKNTGELFF. As DNA, the CDR3 is TGTGCCAGCAGTGCAGACAGGAAGAACACCGGGGAGCTGTTTTTT.

The chain has TRBV7-9 and TRBJ2-5; no reliable D call. Germline lookup yields CDR1 SEHNR and CDR2 FQNEAQ (reference sequence). CDR3 size: 12 residues. V was pared by 4 bases and J by 5 bases, with 8 bases between. CDR3 sequence (DNA): TGTGCCAGCAGCTCGTTGGGCGAGACCCAGTACTTC. Encoded protein: CASSSLGETQYF.

V is TRBV11-2 and J is TRBJ1-3; 7 nucleotides line up with TRBD1. V shed 5 bases and J 2 bases; nucleotides not matched to a gene: 12. CDR1 and CDR2 from the germline V gene are SGHAT and FQNNGV. The CDR3 runs to 17 residues. The CDR3 DNA reads TGTGCCAGCAGCAGGCTTGAGATTAGGGGGCCTGGAAACACCATATATTTT. This gives the protein CASSRLEIRGPGNTIYF.

A few counts support this clone. The chain has TRBV2 and TRBJ1-5; 7 bases are a match to TRBD1. Germline values: CDR1 SNHLY, CDR2 FYNNEI. The CDR3 spans 18 residues. V shed 6 bases and J 0 bases; nucleotides not matched to a gene: 14. CDR3 sequence reads: CASRPTGVITYSNQPQHF. The CDR3 bases are TGTGCCAGCAGGCCTACAGGGGTTATTACTTATAGCAATCAGCCCCAGCATTTT. Using reference TRBV2 and TRBJ1-5 for the parts outside the CDR3, the full variable domain is EPEVTQTPSHQVTQMGQEVILRCVPISNHLYFYWYRQILGQKVEFLVSFYNNEISEKSEIFDDQFSVERPDGSNFTLKIRSTKLEDSAMYFCASRPTGVITYSNQPQHFGDGTRLSIL.

This clone occurred once. The chain employs TRBV14 and TRBJ2-3; D may be TRBD2 (6 bases). Germline V gives CDR1 SGHDN, CDR2 FVKESK. V was clipped by 1 base and J by 8 bases, with 13 bases between them. This CDR3 is built from 14 residues. The CDR3 is CASSQGSGRGTQYF. Here the CDR3 DNA reads TGTGCCAGCAGCCAAGGCTCCGGGAGAGGTACGCAGTATTTT.

The CDR3 protein is CASRAWGRDQPQHF. The CDR3 DNA follows: TGTGCCAGCAGAGCCTGGGGGAGGGATCAGCCCCAGCATTTT. This sequence joins TRBV6-5 and TRBJ1-5; the D gene is possibly TRBD1 (5 bases). CDR1 and CDR2 (germline): MNHEY, SVGAGI. V shed 6 bases and J shed 5 bases, with 14 bases lying between them. The length of the CDR3 is 14 residues.

This clone was detected only once. This sequence joins TRBV3-1 (or the pseudogene TRBV3-2) and TRBJ1-4; D call uncertain. The CDR3 consists of 13 residues. Germline V gene sequence: CDR1 LGHDT, CDR2 YNNKEL (reference sequence). V lost 1 base to trimming and J lost 7 bases, with 7 bases between them. CDR3 residues: CASSQGVGEKLFF. In DNA form, the CDR3 reads TGTGCCAGCAGCCAAGGTGTCGGTGAAAAACTGTTTTTT.

This clone turned up a few times. The gene calls are TRBV9 and TRBJ2-2; weak D call: TRBD2 (6 bases). This CDR3 region has 16 residues. CDR1 SGDLS and CDR2 YYNGEE come from the germline V gene. Trimming pared 1 base from V and 3 bases from J, leaving 13 bases between. CDR3 in DNA: TGTGCCAGCAGCGTAACCCCGGGACTCGACACCGGGGAGCTGTTTTTT. It yields the protein CASSVTPGLDTGELFF.

This clone turned up a few times. The rearrangement links TRBV24-1 to TRBJ2-1, with D unresolved. V lost 11 bases and J lost 6, with 7 bases in between. CDR3 length: 10 residues. Germline V CDR1 and CDR2: KGHDR, SFDVKD. The CDR3 coding sequence is TGTGCCATCTTATGCAATGAGCAGTTCTTC. Its translation is CAILCNEQFF.

This clone was seen once. V gene TRBV14 combines with J gene TRBJ2-6; D remains ambiguous. This CDR3 contains 15 residues. V was shortened by 3 bases and J by 1 base, with 7 bases between the two germline ends. In germline, CDR1 is SGHDN, CDR2 FVKESK. The CDR3 DNA follows: TGTGCCAGCAGCCAGAGATTATCTGGGGCCAACGTCCTGACTTTC. Its translation is CASSQRLSGANVLTF.

V usage is TRBV3-1 (or the pseudogene TRBV3-2) and J usage is TRBJ1-2; D possibly corresponds to TRBD1 (5 bases). The ends were cut back, 0 bases at V and 0 bases at J, with 11 bases in the middle. The CDR3 covers 16 residues. CDR1 is LGHDT and CDR2 is YNNKEL in the germline V gene (reference sequence). CDR3 coding DNA: TGTGCCAGCAGCCAAGATTCGGCGACAGCTAACTATGGCTACACCTTC. Its translation: CASSQDSATANYGYTF.

The chain employs TRBV14 and TRBJ2-3, with a tentative D call TRBD2 (6 bases). V lost 3 bases to trimming and J lost 1 base, with 11 bases between them. CDR3 length: 15 residues. The germline CDR1 and CDR2 sequences are SGHDN and FVKESK. The chain's CDR3 is CASSHGGGGTDTQYF. The CDR3 DNA follows: TGTGCCAGCAGCCACGGCGGAGGGGGCACAGATACGCAGTATTTT.